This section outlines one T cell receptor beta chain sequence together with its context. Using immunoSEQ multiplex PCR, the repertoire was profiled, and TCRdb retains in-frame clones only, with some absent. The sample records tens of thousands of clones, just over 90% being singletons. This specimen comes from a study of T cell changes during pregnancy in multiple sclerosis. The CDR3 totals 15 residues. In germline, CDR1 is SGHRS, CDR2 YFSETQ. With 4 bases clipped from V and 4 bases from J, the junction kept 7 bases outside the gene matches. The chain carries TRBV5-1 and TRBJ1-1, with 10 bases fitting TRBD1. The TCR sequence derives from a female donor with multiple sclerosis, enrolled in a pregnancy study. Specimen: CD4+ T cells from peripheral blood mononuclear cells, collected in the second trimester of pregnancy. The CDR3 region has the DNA TGCGCCAGCAGCGGGAGACAGGGGGCGGCCACTGAAGCTTTCTTT. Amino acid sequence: CASSGRQGAATEAFF.